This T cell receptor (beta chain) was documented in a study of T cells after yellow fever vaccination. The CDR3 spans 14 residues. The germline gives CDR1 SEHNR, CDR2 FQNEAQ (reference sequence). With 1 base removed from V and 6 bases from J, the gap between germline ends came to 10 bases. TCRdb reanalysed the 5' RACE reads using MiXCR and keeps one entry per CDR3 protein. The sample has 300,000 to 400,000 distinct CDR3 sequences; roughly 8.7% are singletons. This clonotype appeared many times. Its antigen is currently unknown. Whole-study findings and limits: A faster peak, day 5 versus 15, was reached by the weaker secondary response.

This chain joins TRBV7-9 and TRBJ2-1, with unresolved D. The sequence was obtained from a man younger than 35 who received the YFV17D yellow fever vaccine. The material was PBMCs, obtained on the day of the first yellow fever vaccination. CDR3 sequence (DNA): TGTGCCAGCAGCTTAGTTGAAGCTTTCAATGAGCAGTTCTTC. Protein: CASSLVEAFNEQFF.